This T cell receptor (beta chain) is from a study of blood T cell repertoires in COVID-19. This clone has only a few counts. Assay: immunoSEQ multiplex PCR; the TCRdb copy retains only in-frame clones and omits some. The table shows about 98,000 clones, with about 80% occurring only once. This clonotype was obtained from a man in his 70s with acute or convalescent COVID-19. Sample: peripheral blood.

CDR3 amino acids: CASAREYADTQYF. CDR3 DNA sequence: TGTGCCAGCGCGCGGGAGTACGCAGATACGCAGTATTTT. The chain recombines TRBV6-4 with TRBJ2-3; 7 nucleotides agree with TRBD2. The CDR3 runs 13 residues. CDR1 is MRHNA, CDR2 SNTAGT, per germline. V shed 8 bases and J 4 bases; nucleotides not matched to a gene: 6.